Listed below are T cell receptor beta chains from one sample, sequenced in a study of cytomegalovirus exposure and HLA in healthy donors. Clones were read by immunoSEQ multiplex PCR, and TCRdb kept only the in-frame ones, dropping some. Of roughly 180,000 clones in the sample, 75% to 85% were seen once. Sequencing was performed on PBMCs. These receptors all stem from a girl aged 5-17 years in good health and CMV-seropositive. CDR3s include the opening cysteine and the closing phenylalanine or tryptophan. D genes are given only for firm matches. Where a row states a size, it is once, few, many or the class of an expanded clone; other rows omit it.

abundance: -
j_gene: TRBJ2-7
v_gene: TRBV19
d_gene: TRBD1
CDR3nt: TGTGCCAGTAGACGACAGGGGACCTCCTACGAGCAGTACTTC
CDR3aa: CASRRQGTSYEQYF

abundance: -
j_gene: TRBJ1-3
v_gene: TRBV6-5
d_gene: -
CDR3nt: TGTGCCAGCACCGCCCCGGGGGTAGTGGGAAACACCATATATTTT
CDR3aa: CASTAPGVVGNTIYF

abundance: few
j_gene: TRBJ2-5
v_gene: TRBV18
d_gene: -
CDR3nt: TGTGCCAGCTCACCATACGGTCAAGAGACCCAGTACTTC
CDR3aa: CASSPYGQETQYF

abundance: -
j_gene: TRBJ1-2
v_gene: TRBV19
d_gene: TRBD1
CDR3nt: TGTGCCAGTAGCGAACAGGGGGCTAAATGGAACTATGGCTACACCTTC
CDR3aa: CASSEQGAKWNYGYTF

abundance: -
j_gene: TRBJ1-1
v_gene: TRBV4-1
d_gene: -
CDR3nt: TGCGCCAGCAGCCAGACACAGGGACTGAACACTGAAGCTTTCTTT
CDR3aa: CASSQTQGLNTEAFF

abundance: -
j_gene: TRBJ2-7
v_gene: TRBV5-1
d_gene: -
CDR3nt: TGCGCCAGCAGCTTGAGGGGACAAAACTACGAGCAGTACTTC
CDR3aa: CASSLRGQNYEQYF

abundance: -
j_gene: TRBJ1-1
v_gene: TRBV27
d_gene: -
CDR3nt: TGTGCCAGCAGTTTAGGGGCATGGGGCACTGAAGCTTTCTTT
CDR3aa: CASSLGAWGTEAFF

abundance: once
j_gene: TRBJ2-3
v_gene: TRBV27
d_gene: TRBD1
CDR3nt: TGTGCCAGCAGTTTATCGGGACAGCTACATAGCACAGATACGCAGTATTTT
CDR3aa: CASSLSGQLHSTDTQYF

abundance: -
j_gene: TRBJ2-3
v_gene: TRBV6-1
d_gene: -
CDR3nt: TGTGCCAGCAACGAGGGTACGCAGTATTTT
CDR3aa: CASNEGTQYF

abundance: once
j_gene: TRBJ1-1
v_gene: TRBV2
d_gene: -
CDR3nt: TGTGCCAGCGGCAGGGACACTGAAGCTTTCTTT
CDR3aa: CASGRDTEAFF

abundance: -
j_gene: TRBJ2-2
v_gene: TRBV4-3
d_gene: TRBD2
CDR3nt: TGCGCCAGCAGCCAGGGACTAGCGAACACCGGGGAGCTGTTTTTT
CDR3aa: CASSQGLANTGELFF

abundance: -
j_gene: TRBJ1-2
v_gene: TRBV29-1
d_gene: TRBD1
CDR3nt: TGCAGCGCACAACAGGGGGGACTCTATGGCTACACCTTC
CDR3aa: CSAQQGGLYGYTF

abundance: -
j_gene: TRBJ2-7
v_gene: TRBV13
d_gene: -
CDR3nt: TGTGCCAGCAGCTTGGAGGGGTTAGTCTACGAGCAGTACTTC
CDR3aa: CASSLEGLVYEQYF

abundance: once
j_gene: TRBJ2-3
v_gene: TRBV5-8
d_gene: TRBD2
CDR3nt: TGTGCCAGCAGCTTGGGGACTAGCGGGGACACAGATACGCAGTATTTT
CDR3aa: CASSLGTSGDTDTQYF

abundance: once
j_gene: TRBJ2-6
v_gene: TRBV19
d_gene: -
CDR3nt: TGTGCCAGTAGTAAGTCGGAAGCGAACAACGTCCTGACTTTC
CDR3aa: CASSKSEANNVLTF